These 24 T cell receptor beta chains were sequenced from one sample in a study of blood T cell repertoires in COVID-19. The method was immunoSEQ multiplex PCR; TCRdb's version includes in-frame clones alone and lacks a portion of them. The sample contains some 230,000 clones, approximately 81% of which appear only once. Sequencing was carried out using peripheral blood. The receptor source for this set is a man in his forties with acute or convalescent COVID-19.

In its sample, this clone was seen once. The gene calls are TRBV12-5 and TRBJ1-1; 9 positions agree with TRBD1. The J segment lost 3 bases and the V segment lost 5 bases, leaving 10 bases of the junction unmatched. The CDR3 covers 16 residues. Germline V gene lookup returns CDR1 LGHNT and CDR2 FRNRAP. This chain's CDR3 is CASGPNRDREDTEAFF. The CDR3 nucleotides are TGTGCTAGTGGTCCAAACCGGGACAGGGAGGACACTGAAGCTTTCTTT.

A remark on this clone: Other DNA sequences within the sample encode an identical CDR3. The J gene is TRBJ2-3, the V gene TRBV3-1 (or the pseudogene TRBV3-2); D remains unclear. V was trimmed by 4 bases and J by 3 bases, leaving 5 bases between them. The V gene's germline CDR1 is LGHDT and CDR2 YNNKEL (reference sequence). The CDR3 has 12 amino acids. CDR3 DNA: TGTGCCAGCAGCCCTAGAACAGATACGCAGTATTTT. It specifies CASSPRTDTQYF.

The chain employs TRBV5-4 and TRBJ1-5, with D unclear. The CDR3 extends over 13 amino acids. The germline V and J ends were trimmed by 0 bases and 4 bases, with 5 bases remaining between them. CDR1 SGHNT and CDR2 YYREEE come from the germline V gene (reference sequence). The CDR3: CASSLGVNQPQHF. The CDR3 bases are TGTGCCAGCAGCTTGGGAGTAAATCAGCCCCAGCATTTT.

This clone appeared a few times. V and J are TRBV7-9 and TRBJ1-2, with a weak D call TRBD1 (6 bases). V was shortened by 5 bases and J by 4 bases, with 20 bases between the two germline ends. The V gene's germline CDR1 is SEHNR and CDR2 FQNEAQ (reference sequence). The CDR3 has 16 amino acids. The CDR3 DNA reads TGTGCCAGCAGCATTCCTTCCAGGGGTCTTTCCTATGGCTACACCTTC. It encodes CASSIPSRGLSYGYTF.

V gene TRBV5-6 combines with J gene TRBJ2-2; D gene ambiguous. The CDR3 consists of 13 residues. The ends were cut back, 3 bases at V and 6 bases at J, with 9 bases in the middle. The germline V gene encodes CDR1 SGHDT and CDR2 YYEEEE. In DNA form, the CDR3 reads TGTGCCAGCAGCTGGCCCACCGCCGGGGAGCTGTTTTTT. Protein: CASSWPTAGELFF.

This chain connects TRBV9 to TRBJ2-2; 9 bases line up with TRBD1. The CDR3 extends over 16 amino acids. V was clipped by 0 bases and J by 7 bases; unmatched bases: 7. Germline-derived CDR1 and CDR2 are SGDLS and YYNGEE. The CDR3 reads CASSVDLGQGVGELFF. CDR3 DNA: TGTGCCAGCAGCGTAGATCTGGGACAGGGCGTCGGGGAGCTGTTTTTT.

The rearrangement joins TRBV5-6 to TRBJ1-5, with 9 positions matching TRBD1. V lost 2 bases and J lost 7; bases outside the gene matches: 10. This CDR3 spans 16 amino acids. Looked up from germline, CDR1 is SGHDT and CDR2 is YYEEEE. The chain's CDR3 is CASSFLGQGGRQPQHF. DNA of the CDR3: TGTGCCAGCAGCTTCCTGGGACAGGGCGGAAGGCAGCCCCAGCATTTT.

This sequence joins TRBV6-4 and TRBJ2-2; 8 bases fit TRBD1. Trimming at V came to 8 bases and at J to 7 bases, leaving 9 bases not matched to a gene. Germline V CDR1 and CDR2: MRHNA, SNTAGT. The CDR3 has 14 amino acids. The CDR3 DNA sequence: TGTGCCAGCTCGGGACAGGCGTTTATCGGGGAGCTGTTTTTT. It is translated as CASSGQAFIGELFF.

V and J are TRBV6-5 and TRBJ1-1; D is possibly TRBD1 (5 bases). The V end lost 7 bases, the J end lost 5 bases, and 8 bases lay between the germline ends. The CDR3 length is 11 residues. Germline V lookup: CDR1 MNHEY, CDR2 SVGAGI. CDR3 sequence reads: CASKKGTEAFF. The CDR3 bases are TGTGCCAGCAAAAAGGGGACTGAAGCTTTCTTT.

The rearrangement joins TRBV2 to TRBJ1-5, with 9 positions matching TRBD1. The germline V gene has CDR1 SNHLY and CDR2 FYNNEI. The CDR3 totals 14 residues. The junction had 5 bases not matched to a gene; V was cut back by 5 bases and J by 6 bases. The CDR3 protein is CASSPRTGVQPQHF. The CDR3 DNA is TGTGCCAGCAGTCCCCGGACAGGGGTTCAGCCCCAGCATTTT.

This clone was counted only a few times. The chain is built from TRBV19 and TRBJ1-1; D gene ambiguous. In germline, CDR1 is LNHDA, CDR2 SQIVND (reference sequence). The CDR3 runs to 15 residues. With 5 bases removed from V and 0 bases from J, the gap between germline ends came to 13 bases. In nucleotides, the CDR3 is TGTGCCAGTAGTGCGCCCGGGGTCCTGAACACTGAAGCTTTCTTT. Its protein is CASSAPGVLNTEAFF.

The V and J genes are TRBV5-4 and TRBJ1-2; D uncertain. CDR3 length equals 15 residues. Looked up from germline, CDR1 is SGHNT and CDR2 is YYREEE (reference sequence). Trimming took 5 bases from V and 4 from J, leaving 18 bases between them. As DNA, the CDR3 is TGTGCCAGCAGTCCGGCGACGGGGATGGGCTATGGCTACACCTTC. This sequence encodes CASSPATGMGYGYTF.

This rearrangement joins TRBV19 to TRBJ1-5, with 9 bases identical to TRBD1. The CDR3 has 15 amino acids. The germline V gene encodes CDR1 LNHDA and CDR2 SQIVND (reference sequence). Trimming took 7 bases from V and 3 from J; bases not matched to a gene: 7. This CDR3 reads CASMRGQGNNQPQHF. The CDR3, as DNA: TGTGCCAGTATGAGGGGACAGGGTAACAATCAGCCCCAGCATTTT.

The rearrangement uses TRBV11-2 and TRBJ2-1, with a possible D match to TRBD2 (5 bases). The V gene's germline CDR1 is SGHAT and CDR2 FQNNGV. The CDR3 sequence is 15 residues long. The V end lost 5 bases, the J end lost 6 bases, and 17 bases lay between the germline ends. CDR3 sequence: CASSHPGKDFNEQFF. In nucleotides, the CDR3 is TGTGCCAGCAGCCACCCTGGGAAGGACTTCAATGAGCAGTTCTTC.

As regards this clone: This may be a read error, as it is one base from a much larger clone. The chain joins TRBV27 to TRBJ1-1, with 9 bases fitting TRBD1. This CDR3 region has 13 residues. V lost 6 bases to trimming and J lost 1 base; unmatched junction nucleotides: 0. Germline assignment: CDR1 MNHEY and CDR2 SMNVEV (reference sequence). The DNA of the CDR3 is TGTGCCAGCAGGGGACAGGGGAACACTGAAGCTTTCTTT. As protein: CASRGQGNTEAFF.

The chain carries TRBV19 and TRBJ1-5, with 7 bases fitting TRBD1. V shed 6 bases, J shed 7 bases, and the junction held 15 bases outside the gene matches. The germline gives CDR1 LNHDA, CDR2 SQIVND (reference sequence). The CDR3 spans 16 residues. The CDR3 sequence: CASRGLGQSFGQPQHF. In DNA form, the CDR3 reads TGTGCCAGTAGAGGTTTGGGACAGTCATTCGGGCAGCCCCAGCATTTT.

The J gene is TRBJ2-7, the V gene TRBV21-1; whether TRBD1, the table's D call, matches the DNA was not checked. TRBV21-1 is a pseudogene segment. This CDR3 contains 15 residues. The CDR3 sequence: CASSLQTGGVYEQYF. DNA of the CDR3: TGTGCCAGCAGCCTTCAGACAGGGGGCGTCTACGAGCAGTACTTC.

In its sample, this clone was seen once. The chain has TRBV4-1 and TRBJ1-2; D possibly corresponds to TRBD1 (5 bases). Germline CDR1 MGHRA, CDR2 YSYEKL. CDR3 size: 13 residues. The V gene lost 1 base and the J gene lost 8 bases, with 11 bases spanning the gap. CDR3 sequence: CASSQVRGAGYTF. Written as DNA, the CDR3 is TGCGCCAGCAGCCAAGTAAGGGGCGCGGGCTACACCTTC.

The rearrangement uses TRBV12-5 and TRBJ1-2, with 9 bases matching TRBD1. This CDR3 spans 15 amino acids. After removal of 1 base from V and 4 bases from J, the junction contained 4 bases not matched to a gene. Germline CDR1 LGHNT, CDR2 FRNRAP. CDR3 protein: CASGLGTGDFYGYTF. DNA of the CDR3: TGTGCTAGTGGTTTGGGGACAGGGGATTTCTATGGCTACACCTTC.

The CDR3 nucleotides are TGTGCCAGCCGAGCGACAGAACTGAACACTGAAGCTTTCTTT. Translated, it gives CASRATELNTEAFF. The chain joins TRBV16 to TRBJ1-1, with D perhaps TRBD1 (5 bases). Trimming removed 8 bases at V and 0 bases at J, with 13 bases between. Germline V lookup: CDR1 KGHSY, CDR2 FQNENV. This CDR3 has 14 residues.

The chain carries TRBV28 and TRBJ1-2; a weak D match, TRBD1 (6 bases). Germline assignment: CDR1 MDHEN and CDR2 SYDVKM. V gave up 6 bases and J gave up 8 bases, with 16 bases separating them. The CDR3 covers 13 residues. Here the CDR3 DNA reads TGTGCCAGCAGCAAAATGGGGGCTGAGGGCTACACCTTC. It translates to CASSKMGAEGYTF.

This clone was seen only once. This CDR3 reads CASSSRLAGGQETQYF. In DNA, the CDR3 is TGTGCCAGCAGCTCCAGACTAGCGGGGGGGCAGGAGACCCAGTACTTC. This chain connects TRBV7-2 to TRBJ2-5; TRBD2 aligns across 14 bases. Germline CDR1 SGHTA, CDR2 FQGNSA. With V trimmed by 4 bases and J by 5 bases, 6 bases remained unmatched. The CDR3 spans 16 residues.

The rearrangement links TRBV2 to TRBJ2-7; D is possibly TRBD2 (7 bases). The germline CDR1 and CDR2 sequences are SNHLY and FYNNEI. V gave up 3 bases and J gave up 3 bases, with 12 bases separating them. The CDR3 length is 14 residues. CDR3 nucleotides: TGTGCCAGCAGTGAGCGGGGGCCCGTCTACGAGCAGTACTTC. It specifies CASSERGPVYEQYF.

This clone has a single count. The chain recombines TRBV5-5 with TRBJ2-1, with 11 bases identical to TRBD2. V was clipped by 4 bases and J by 4 bases; unmatched bases: 4. The CDR3 spans 15 residues. Germline-derived CDR1 and CDR2 are SGHKS and YYEKEE (reference sequence). CDR3 sequence: CASSRTSGGYNEQFF. In DNA form, the CDR3 reads TGTGCCAGCAGCCGAACTAGCGGGGGTTACAATGAGCAGTTCTTC.